This T cell receptor (beta chain) was obtained from a study of neoadjuvant nivolumab and ipilimumab in lung cancer (dated by TCRdb to between 2020 and 2021). As for the study more broadly: Nivolumab was given at 3 mg/kg intravenously on days 1, 15 and 29, and the combination arm added ipilimumab 1 mg/kg on day 1 only. The primary endpoint of the trial was the rate of major pathologic response (MPR) in the intention-to-treat population of each study arm. A total of roughly 46 patients with operable NSCLC were treated in the trial, with around 23 randomized to nivolumab monotherapy and about 21 randomized to nivolumab plus ipilimumab. The study compared TCR repertoires in pretherapy (baseline) peripheral blood with TCR repertoires in tumors resected at surgery after neoadjuvant immune checkpoint blockade. Seven patients had matched pretherapy and resected tumor pairs analyzed, with four treated with nivolumab and three with nivolumab plus ipilimumab.

To note about this clone: Its binding antigen is unknown. Per-base quality was not reported, and no clone a single base away is much larger than it.

Libraries came from the immunoSEQ multiplex PCR assay. On the authors' methods: Richness and clonality were used to summarize the repertoires, and clones that significantly expanded or contracted between pre- and post-therapy samples were identified. Not all clones reach the TCRdb copy of this immuneACCESS table, which keeps in-frame sequences only. Checked studies attribute under half of the gap to unresolved V genes and leave the rest unexplained. Clone size and the V and J calls come from that table; the DNA yielded D and trimming. This sample has about 28,000 clones in its table, and nearly 85% of those were observed once. In total, the top ten clones hold roughly 5% of the sample. Per the germline V gene, SGHTA is the CDR1 and FQGNSA is the CDR2. From the cysteine up to the phenylalanine, the CDR3 has a length of 16 residues. Just CDR3 DNA is preserved here, 48 bases in frame from base 1. Relative to germline, V is 0 bases shorter and J is 1 base shorter, with 10 bases between their ends.

Broader findings and caveats from the paper: A small number of samples underwent TCR sequencing. No significant correlation was found between TCR clonality and pathologic tumor regression, and only a single major-pathologic-response sample was available for the analysis of TCR clonality versus pathologic tumor regression. From pretherapy to surgery, increases in tumor T-cell richness and clonality were observed in three of three dual-therapy tumors but in only two of four nivolumab-treated tumors. A positive correlation was observed between pretherapy blood TCR richness and richness in tumors resected after neoadjuvant therapy (Spearman R ≈ 0.82). Compared with tumor-adjacent uninvolved lung, resected tumors had greater TCR richness and clonality, and increases showed up in more of the dual-therapy-treated tumors.

The time point label corresponds to: at surgical resection after neoadjuvant nivolumab +/- ipilimumab. The samples were obtained from NEOSTAR, a phase 2 randomized trial that tested neoadjuvant nivolumab or nivolumab plus ipilimumab, followed by surgery, in operable NSCLC. This sequence originates from an adult with non-small cell lung cancer. The chain employs TRBV7-2 and TRBJ2-1; perhaps TRBD2 is the D gene, with 5 bases matching. Sample: tumor tissue, taken after neoadjuvant nivolumab, alone or with ipilimumab, at or shortly before surgery. The DNA is as follows: TGTGCCAGCAGCTTAGCGTCAGACTATTCCTACAATGAGCAGTTCTTC. Translated, this is CASSLASDYSYNEQFF.